Shown below are 3 T cell receptor beta chains from a single sample sequenced in a study of T-cell memory formation after mild COVID-19. MiXCR, applied by TCRdb to the 5' RACE reads, yields one record per CDR3 protein. The sample lists roughly 160,000 distinct CDR3 sequences, approximately 10% occurring once. The source material was PBMCs or a T cell subset sorted from them (not recorded which). These receptors all stem from a man between 18 and 29 years old who had mild COVID-19 (a few samples of this study predate the infection). Cell type and time point are not known.

The gene calls are TRBV19 and TRBJ1-5; D call uncertain. Germline V lookup: CDR1 LNHDA, CDR2 SQIVND (reference sequence). CDR3 length equals 13 residues. V lost 5 bases and J lost 4, with 9 bases in between. Written as DNA, the CDR3 is TGTGCCAGTAGTGGAAACCGAAATCAGCCCCAGCATTTT. It specifies CASSGNRNQPQHF.

This clonotype was seen more than once but under ten times. The V call is TRBV10-3, the J call TRBJ2-5; D uncertain. The CDR3 runs to 12 residues. Trimming took off 0 bases at V and 4 bases at J, with 3 bases between the two ends. CDR1 is ENHRY and CDR2 is SYGVKD in the germline V gene. CDR3 nucleotides: TGTGCCATCAGTGAGTCGCGAGAGACCCAGTACTTC. Protein: CAISESRETQYF.

This clonotype was counted a few times. The rearrangement joins TRBV3-1 to TRBJ1-2; 7 bases map to TRBD1. The germline CDR1 and CDR2 sequences are LGHDT and YNNKEL (reference sequence). There are 15 residues in the CDR3. Trimming at V came to 4 bases and at J to 4 bases, leaving 9 bases not matched to a gene. DNA of the CDR3: TGTGCCAGCAGCCCTCAAGGGGGCGAGGGCTATGGCTACACCTTC. The encoded protein is CASSPQGGEGYGYTF.